This T cell receptor (beta chain) was recorded in a study of identical twins. Broader study findings: Insertions were reduced in abundant cord blood beta clonotypes but not in memory repertoires.

Worth noting for this clonotype: No antigen is known for it. A read error may be the cause here, since a much bigger clone is one base away.

TCRdb fed the 5' RACE reads into MiXCR, producing one record per CDR3 protein. The sample carries 1.5 million to 2 million distinct CDR3 sequences, about 31% recorded once. The germline V gene encodes CDR1 SNHLY and CDR2 FYNNEI. The ends were cut back, 4 bases at V and 7 bases at J, with 11 bases in the middle. The CDR3 is 12 amino acids. The sequenced sample consisted of cord blood. The chain uses TRBV2 and TRBJ2-7; D not resolved. The receptor's source is a newborn girl in good health. The CDR3 here is CASSVGFIEQYF. CDR3 nucleotides: TGTGCCAGCAGTGTAGGGTTTATAGAGCAGTACTTC.